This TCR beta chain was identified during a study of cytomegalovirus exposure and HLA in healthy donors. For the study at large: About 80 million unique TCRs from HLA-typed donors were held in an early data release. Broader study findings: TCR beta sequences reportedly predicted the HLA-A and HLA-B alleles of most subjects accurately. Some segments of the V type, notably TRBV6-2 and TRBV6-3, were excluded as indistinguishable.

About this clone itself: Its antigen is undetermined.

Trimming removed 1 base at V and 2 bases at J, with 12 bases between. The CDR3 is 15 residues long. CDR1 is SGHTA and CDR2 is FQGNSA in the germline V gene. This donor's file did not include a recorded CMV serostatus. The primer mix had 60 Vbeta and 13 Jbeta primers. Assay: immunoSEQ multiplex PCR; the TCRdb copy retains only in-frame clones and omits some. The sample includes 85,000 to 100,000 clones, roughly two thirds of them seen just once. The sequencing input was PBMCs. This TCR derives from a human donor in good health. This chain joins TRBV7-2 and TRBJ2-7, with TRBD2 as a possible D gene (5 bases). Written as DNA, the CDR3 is TGTGCCAGCAGCTTAGAGCCAGCGGTTGCCTACGAGCAGTACTTC. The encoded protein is CASSLEPAVAYEQYF.